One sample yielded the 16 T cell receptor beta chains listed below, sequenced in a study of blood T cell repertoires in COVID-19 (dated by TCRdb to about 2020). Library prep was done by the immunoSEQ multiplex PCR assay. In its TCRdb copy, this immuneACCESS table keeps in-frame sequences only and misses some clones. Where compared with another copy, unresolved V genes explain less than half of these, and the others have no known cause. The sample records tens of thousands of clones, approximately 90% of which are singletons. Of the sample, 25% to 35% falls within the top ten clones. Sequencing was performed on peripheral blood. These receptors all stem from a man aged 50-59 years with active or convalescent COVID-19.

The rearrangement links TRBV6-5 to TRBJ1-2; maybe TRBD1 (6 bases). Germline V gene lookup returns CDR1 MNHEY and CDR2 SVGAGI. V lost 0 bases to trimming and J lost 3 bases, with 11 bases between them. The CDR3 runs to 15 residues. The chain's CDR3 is CASSYSSGADYGYTF. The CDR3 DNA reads TGTGCCAGCAGTTACTCGTCAGGGGCGGACTATGGCTACACCTTC.

CDR3 DNA sequence: TGTGCCAGCAGTCAAAATAGCAATCAGCCCCAGCATTTT. It encodes CASSQNSNQPQHF. The rearrangement uses TRBV12-3 or TRBV12-4 and TRBJ1-5; D gene ambiguous. V lost 5 bases and J lost 0, with 5 bases in between. The CDR3 sequence is 13 residues long.

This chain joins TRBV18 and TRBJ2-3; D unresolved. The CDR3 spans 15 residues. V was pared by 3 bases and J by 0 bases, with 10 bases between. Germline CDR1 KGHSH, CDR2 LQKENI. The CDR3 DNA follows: TGTGCCAGCTCACCTCGAGGTGCTAGCACAGATACGCAGTATTTT. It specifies CASSPRGASTDTQYF. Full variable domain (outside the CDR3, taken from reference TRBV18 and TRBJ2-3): NAGVMQNPRHLVRRRGQEARLRCSPMKGHSHVYWYRQLPEEGLKFMVYLQKENIIDESGMPKERFSAEFPKEGPSILRIQQVVRGDSAAYFCASSPRGASTDTQYFGPGTRLTVL.

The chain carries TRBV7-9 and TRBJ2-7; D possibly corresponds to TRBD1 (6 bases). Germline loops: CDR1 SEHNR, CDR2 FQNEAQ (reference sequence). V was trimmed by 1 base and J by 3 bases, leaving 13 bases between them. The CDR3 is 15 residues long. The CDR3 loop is CASSLGQGRVYEQYF. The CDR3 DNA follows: TGTGCCAGCAGCTTAGGGCAGGGGCGCGTCTACGAGCAGTACTTC.

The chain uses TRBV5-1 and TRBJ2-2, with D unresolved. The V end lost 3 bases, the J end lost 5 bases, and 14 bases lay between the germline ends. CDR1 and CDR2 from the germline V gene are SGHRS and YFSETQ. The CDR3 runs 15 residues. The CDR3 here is CASSSVSDTTGELFF. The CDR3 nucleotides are TGCGCCAGCAGCTCGGTTTCTGACACTACCGGGGAGCTGTTTTTT. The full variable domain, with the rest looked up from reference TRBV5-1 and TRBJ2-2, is KAGVTQTPRYLIKTRGQQVTLSCSPISGHRSVSWYQQTPGQGLQFLFEYFSETQRNKGNFPGRFSGRQFSNSRSEMNVSTLELGDSALYLCASSSVSDTTGELFFGEGSRLTVL.

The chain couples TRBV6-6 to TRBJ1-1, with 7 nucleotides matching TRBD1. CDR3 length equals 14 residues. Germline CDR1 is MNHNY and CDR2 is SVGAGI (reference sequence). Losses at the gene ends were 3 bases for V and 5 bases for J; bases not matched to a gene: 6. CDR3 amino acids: CASSYEGGSTEAFF. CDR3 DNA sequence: TGTGCCAGCAGTTATGAAGGGGGCAGTACTGAAGCTTTCTTT.

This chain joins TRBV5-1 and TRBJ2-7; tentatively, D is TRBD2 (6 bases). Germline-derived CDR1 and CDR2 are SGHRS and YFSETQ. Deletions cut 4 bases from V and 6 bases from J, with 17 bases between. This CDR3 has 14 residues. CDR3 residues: CASSPGEGKLEQYF. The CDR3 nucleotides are TGCGCCAGCAGCCCGGGGGAAGGGAAGCTCGAGCAGTACTTC.

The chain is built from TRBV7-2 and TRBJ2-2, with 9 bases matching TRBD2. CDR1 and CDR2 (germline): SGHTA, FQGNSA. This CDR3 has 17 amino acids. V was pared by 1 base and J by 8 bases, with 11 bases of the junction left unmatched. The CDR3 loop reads CASSLVWRGGPPGELFF. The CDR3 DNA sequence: TGTGCCAGCAGCTTAGTATGGCGGGGGGGGCCCCCAGGGGAGCTGTTTTTT. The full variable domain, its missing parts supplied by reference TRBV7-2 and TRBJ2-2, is GAGVSQSPSNKVTEKGKDVELRCDPISGHTALYWYRQSLGQGLEFLIYFQGNSAPDKSGLPSDRFSAERTGGSVSTLTIQRTQQEDSAVYLCASSLVWRGGPPGELFFGEGSRLTVL.

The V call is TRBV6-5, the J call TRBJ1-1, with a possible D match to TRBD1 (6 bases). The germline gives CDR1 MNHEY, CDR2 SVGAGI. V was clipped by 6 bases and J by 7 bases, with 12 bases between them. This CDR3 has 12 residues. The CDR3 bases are TGTGCCAGCAGAACAGGGACACTTGAAGCTTTCTTT. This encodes CASRTGTLEAFF.

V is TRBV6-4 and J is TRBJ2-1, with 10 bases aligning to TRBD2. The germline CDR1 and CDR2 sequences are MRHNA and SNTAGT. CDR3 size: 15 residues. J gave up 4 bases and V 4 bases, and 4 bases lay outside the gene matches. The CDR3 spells CASSVIAGGYNEQFF. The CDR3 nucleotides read TGTGCCAGCAGTGTAATAGCGGGGGGATACAATGAGCAGTTCTTC.

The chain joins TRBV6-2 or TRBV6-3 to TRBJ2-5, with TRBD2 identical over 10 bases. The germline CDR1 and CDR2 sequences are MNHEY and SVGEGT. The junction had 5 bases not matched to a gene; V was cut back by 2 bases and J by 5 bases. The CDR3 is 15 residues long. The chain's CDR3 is CASSYVAGGVETQYF. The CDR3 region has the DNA TGTGCCAGCAGTTACGTAGCGGGGGGAGTGGAGACCCAGTACTTC.

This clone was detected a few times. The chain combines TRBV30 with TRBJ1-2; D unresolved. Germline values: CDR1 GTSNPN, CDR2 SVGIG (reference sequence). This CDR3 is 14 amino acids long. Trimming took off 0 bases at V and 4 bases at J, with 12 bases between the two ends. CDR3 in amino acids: CAWSVRGRGYGYTF. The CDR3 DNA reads TGTGCCTGGAGTGTACGAGGTCGAGGCTATGGCTACACCTTC.

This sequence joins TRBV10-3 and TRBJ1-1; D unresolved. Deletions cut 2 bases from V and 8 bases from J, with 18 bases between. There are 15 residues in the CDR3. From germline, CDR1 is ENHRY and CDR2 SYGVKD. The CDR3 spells CAISEAVTVPPEAFF. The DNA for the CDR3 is TGTGCCATCAGTGAGGCGGTAACCGTTCCGCCGGAAGCTTTCTTT.

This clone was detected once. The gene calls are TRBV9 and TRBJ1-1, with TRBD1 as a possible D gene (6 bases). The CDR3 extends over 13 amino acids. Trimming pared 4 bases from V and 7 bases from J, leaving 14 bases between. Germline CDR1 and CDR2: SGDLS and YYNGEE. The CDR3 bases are TGTGCCAGCAGCCCAACCAGGGGTATTGAAGCTTTCTTT. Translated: CASSPTRGIEAFF.

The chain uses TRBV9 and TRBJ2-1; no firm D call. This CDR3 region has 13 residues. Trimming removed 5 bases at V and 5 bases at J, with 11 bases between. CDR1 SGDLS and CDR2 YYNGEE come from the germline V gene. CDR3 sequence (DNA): TGTGCCAGCAGGGTGATCACTAACAATGAGCAGTTCTTC. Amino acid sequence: CASRVITNNEQFF.

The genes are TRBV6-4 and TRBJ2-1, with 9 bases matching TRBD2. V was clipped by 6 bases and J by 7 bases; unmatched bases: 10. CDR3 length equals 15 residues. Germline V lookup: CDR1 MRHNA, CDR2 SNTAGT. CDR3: CASRESSGIPNEQFF. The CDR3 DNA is TGTGCCAGCAGAGAATCTAGCGGGATCCCTAATGAGCAGTTCTTC.